A single sample gave rise to the 26 T cell receptor beta chains below, sequenced in a study of blood T cell repertoires in COVID-19. TCRdb's table, derived via immunoSEQ multiplex PCR, lists solely in-frame clones and lacks some. The sample contains 110,000 to 150,000 clones, about 80% of which appear only once. The material sequenced was peripheral blood. The receptors stem from a human donor in a cohort sampled during active COVID-19.

V gene TRBV28 combines with J gene TRBJ2-1, with TRBD1 as a possible D gene (5 bases). V lost 3 bases to trimming and J lost 9 bases, with 15 bases between them. The CDR3 is 14 amino acids. The germline gives CDR1 MDHEN, CDR2 SYDVKM. CDR3 coding DNA: TGTGCCAGCAGTTTGTTTCCAGGGCCTGGTGAGCAGTTCTTC. Translating gives CASSLFPGPGEQFF.

This clone turned up a few times. The chain couples TRBV4-2 to TRBJ1-2; D is perhaps TRBD1 (6 bases). The CDR3 covers 16 residues. Trimming took off 2 bases at V and 6 bases at J, with 19 bases between the two ends. Per the germline V gene, CDR1 is LGHNA and CDR2 is YNFKEQ. DNA of the CDR3: TGTGCCAGCAGCCAATCCTCCTGGGGGGGGCTCGATGGCTACACCTTC. Translating it yields CASSQSSWGGLDGYTF.

The chain couples TRBV9 to TRBJ1-6; D gene unclear. The CDR3 runs to 16 residues. The germline V gene encodes CDR1 SGDLS and CDR2 YYNGEE. The V end lost 0 bases, the J end lost 6 bases, and 13 bases lay between the germline ends. The CDR3 sequence is CASSVEPILSNSPLHF. In DNA form, the CDR3 reads TGTGCCAGCAGCGTAGAACCGATACTTTCTAATTCACCCCTCCACTTT.

CDR3 loop: CASSSRTGKETQYF. Written as DNA, the CDR3 is TGCGCCAGCAGCTCGCGGACAGGAAAAGAGACCCAGTACTTC. The chain couples TRBV5-1 to TRBJ2-5; 7 bases line up with TRBD1. The germline gives CDR1 SGHRS, CDR2 YFSETQ. V shed 3 bases and J 3 bases; nucleotides not matched to a gene: 5. The CDR3 contains 14 residues.

The chain employs TRBV3-1 (or the pseudogene TRBV3-2) and TRBJ2-2; 14 bases agree with TRBD2. Germline-derived CDR1 and CDR2 are LGHDT and YNNKEL (reference sequence). This CDR3 is built from 19 residues. Trimming removed 1 base from V and 4 bases from J; junction bases left unmatched: 8. CDR3 loop: CASSQVGLGTSGSTGELFF. For the CDR3, the DNA is TGTGCCAGCAGCCAAGTTGGACTCGGGACTAGCGGGAGCACCGGGGAGCTGTTTTTT.

The chain has TRBV29-1 and TRBJ1-5; possibly TRBD1 for D (6 bases). Germline V CDR1 and CDR2: SQVTM, ANQGSEA. This CDR3 spans 14 amino acids. Deletions cut 3 bases from V and 9 bases from J, with 18 bases between. Here the CDR3 DNA reads TGCAGCGTTGATAAAGGACAGTCGGATCTGCCCCAGCATTTT. Amino acid sequence: CSVDKGQSDLPQHF.

The chain uses TRBV19 and TRBJ2-7; 7 bases map to TRBD1. Germline CDR1 LNHDA, CDR2 SQIVND (reference sequence). The CDR3 is made up of 15 amino acids. The J segment lost 4 bases and the V segment lost 5 bases, leaving 11 bases of the junction unmatched. The CDR3 is CASSATGTVKYEQYF. The CDR3 nucleotides read TGTGCCAGTAGTGCGACCGGGACAGTAAAATACGAGCAGTACTTC.

The chain couples TRBV6-2 or TRBV6-3 to TRBJ1-6; 7 bases fit TRBD1. The junction had 3 bases not matched to a gene; V was cut back by 4 bases and J by 6 bases. The germline V gene has CDR1 MNHEY and CDR2 SVGEGT. This CDR3 spans 14 amino acids. DNA for the CDR3: TGTGCCAGCAGTTCTTACAGGGGTAATTCACCCCTCCACTTT. Translation: CASSSYRGNSPLHF.

The chain joins TRBV6-5 to TRBJ2-5; TRBD2 aligns across 11 bases. CDR3 length: 15 residues. J gave up 2 bases and V 5 bases, and 4 bases lay outside the gene matches. Per the germline V gene, CDR1 is MNHEY and CDR2 is SVGAGI. The CDR3: CASSILAGAQETQYF. The CDR3, as DNA: TGTGCCAGCAGTATACTAGCGGGGGCGCAAGAGACCCAGTACTTC.

This chain links TRBV30 with TRBJ2-7; a possible D gene is TRBD2 (6 bases). This CDR3 has 13 amino acids. The V end was cut by 0 bases, the J end by 9 bases, with 15 bases between. The germline V gene has CDR1 GTSNPN and CDR2 SVGIG (reference sequence). In nucleotides, the CDR3 is TGTGCCTGGAGTGTACGGGGGTTAGCGTCGCAGTACTTC. Protein: CAWSVRGLASQYF.

The chain links TRBV27 to TRBJ2-1, with unresolved D. The CDR3 sequence is 15 residues long. Germline CDR1 MNHEY, CDR2 SMNVEV (reference sequence). V lost 0 bases and J lost 1, with 7 bases in between. Here the CDR3 reads CASSLSPVSYNEQFF. CDR3 in DNA: TGTGCCAGCAGTTTATCGCCGGTATCCTACAATGAGCAGTTCTTC.

The rearrangement joins TRBV5-8 to TRBJ2-6; no firm D call. The germline V and J ends were trimmed by 4 bases and 3 bases, with 2 bases remaining between them. The CDR3 sequence is 12 residues long. Germline CDR1 reads SGHTS; CDR2 reads YDEGEE. The CDR3 protein is CASSLGANVLTF. The CDR3 DNA reads TGTGCCAGCAGCCTTGGGGCCAACGTCCTGACTTTC.

For the CDR3, the DNA is TGCGCCAGCAGCCTTGGACAGGGGAATTCACCCCTCCACTTT. Its protein is CASSLGQGNSPLHF. This sequence joins TRBV4-3 and TRBJ1-6, with 9 nucleotides matching TRBD1. This CDR3 comprises 14 residues. Trimming cost V 4 bases and J 7 bases; bases outside gene matches: 2. Germline loops: CDR1 LGHNA, CDR2 YSLEER.

CDR3 residues: CASSSRGAQGSNQPQHF. The CDR3 DNA follows: TGTGCCAGCAGCTCACGGGGTGCGCAGGGGAGCAATCAGCCCCAGCATTTT. J is TRBJ1-5 and V is TRBV27; a weak D match, TRBD1 (6 bases). Germline CDR1 and CDR2: MNHEY and SMNVEV (reference sequence). The V end was cut by 6 bases, the J end by 1 base, with 19 bases between. CDR3 size: 17 residues.

The rearrangement uses TRBV9 and TRBJ2-3, with TRBD2 matching 9 bases. The CDR3 runs to 18 residues. Germline CDR1 reads SGDLS; CDR2 reads YYNGEE. With 6 bases clipped from V and 1 base from J, the junction kept 15 bases outside the gene matches. DNA of the CDR3: TGTGCCAGCACCAAAAAGATCTTAGCGGGGGAGGGCACAGATACGCAGTATTTT. Its translation: CASTKKILAGEGTDTQYF. The full variable domain, in which reference TRBV9 and TRBJ2-3 provide the parts outside the CDR3, is DSGVTQTPKHLITATGQRVTLRCSPRSGDLSVYWYQQSLDQGLQFLIQYYNGEERAKGNILERFSAQQFPDLHSELNLSSLELGDSALYFCASTKKILAGEGTDTQYFGPGTRLTVL.

V gene TRBV9 combines with J gene TRBJ2-3, with TRBD2 matching over 7 bases. The CDR3 runs to 18 residues. J gave up 2 bases and V 0 bases, and 12 bases lay outside the gene matches. CDR1 is SGDLS, CDR2 YYNGEE, per germline. DNA of the CDR3: TGTGCCAGCAGCGTAGCCCCGGCGGGGGTCCGAACCACAGATACGCAGTATTTT. Protein sequence: CASSVAPAGVRTTDTQYF. Together with reference TRBV9 and TRBJ2-3, the CDR3 gives the full variable domain: DSGVTQTPKHLITATGQRVTLRCSPRSGDLSVYWYQQSLDQGLQFLIQYYNGEERAKGNILERFSAQQFPDLHSELNLSSLELGDSALYFCASSVAPAGVRTTDTQYFGPGTRLTVL.

The chain is built from TRBV4-2 and TRBJ1-6, with TRBD1 matching over 7 bases. The CDR3 sequence is 16 residues long. Trimming at V came to 0 bases and at J to 9 bases, leaving 8 bases not matched to a gene. The V gene's germline CDR1 is LGHNA and CDR2 YNFKEQ. The CDR3 sequence: CASSQDRGTVPSPLHF. The CDR3, as DNA: TGTGCCAGCAGCCAAGATAGGGGGACAGTCCCTTCACCCCTCCACTTT.

This rearrangement joins TRBV3-1 (or the pseudogene TRBV3-2) to TRBJ1-2; D is undetermined. The germline V and J ends were trimmed by 1 base and 3 bases, with 9 bases remaining between them. The CDR3 consists of 14 residues. Germline-derived CDR1 and CDR2 are LGHDT and YNNKEL (reference sequence). CDR3 loop: CASSQVAEDYGYTF. The DNA for the CDR3 is TGTGCCAGCAGCCAAGTTGCAGAGGACTATGGCTACACCTTC.

V gene TRBV10-3 combines with J gene TRBJ2-2; 7 nucleotides align to TRBD2. The CDR3 runs 19 residues. V was pared by 4 bases and J by 0 bases, with 14 bases of the junction left unmatched. Germline V lookup: CDR1 ENHRY, CDR2 SYGVKD. DNA for the CDR3: TGTGCCATCAGTGTAGGGAGGGAAAGGGGTCTCTCGAACACCGGGGAGCTGTTTTTT. This translates into CAISVGRERGLSNTGELFF.

This clone has just one count. This chain links TRBV6-5 with TRBJ2-7; perhaps TRBD1 as D (7 bases). This CDR3 region has 15 residues. The V end lost 2 bases, the J end lost 2 bases, and 13 bases lay between the germline ends. Germline CDR1 MNHEY, CDR2 SVGAGI. The DNA for the CDR3 is TGTGCCAGCAGTTACGCGGGACAGATGCCCTACGAGCAGTACTTC. This sequence encodes CASSYAGQMPYEQYF.

The chain employs TRBV6-5 and TRBJ2-6; perhaps TRBD1 as D (6 bases). CDR3 length equals 15 residues. Trimming removed 6 bases from V and 0 bases from J, with 9 bases in between. Germline-derived CDR1 and CDR2 are MNHEY and SVGAGI. DNA of the CDR3: TGTGCCAGCAGCCCGACAGGCTCTGGGGCCAACGTCCTGACTTTC. It is translated as CASSPTGSGANVLTF.

V usage is TRBV11-2 and J usage is TRBJ2-7; no definite D call. This CDR3 contains 13 residues. Germline assignment: CDR1 SGHAT and CDR2 FQNNGV. V lost 0 bases and J lost 3, with 6 bases in between. CDR3 amino acids: CASSLEFYYEQYF. As DNA, the CDR3 is TGTGCCAGCAGCTTAGAGTTCTACTACGAGCAGTACTTC.

The chain couples TRBV21-1 to TRBJ2-5; the D call of TRBD2 is as the table states it, not checked on the DNA. TRBV21-1 is a known pseudogene. The CDR3 has 14 amino acids. CDR3 residues: CASSARERGETQYF. For the CDR3, the DNA is TGTGCCAGCAGCGCCCGCGAGCGGGGGGAGACCCAGTACTTC.

The genes are TRBV7-3 and TRBJ2-7, with D perhaps matching TRBD2 (5 bases). The V and J ends lost 0 bases and 0 bases respectively, with 6 bases between them. Germline-derived CDR1 and CDR2 are SGHTA and FQGTGA. The CDR3 extends over 14 amino acids. DNA for the CDR3: TGTGCCAGCAGCTTAACGGCGGGCTCCTACGAGCAGTACTTC. Translated, it gives CASSLTAGSYEQYF.

This sequence joins TRBV30 and TRBJ2-6, with unresolved D. V lost 6 bases, J lost 4 bases, and 16 bases lay in between. Germline CDR1 GTSNPN, CDR2 SVGIG (reference sequence). This CDR3 is 15 amino acids long. The CDR3 spells CACPTVPEGANVLTF. Written as DNA, the CDR3 is TGTGCCTGCCCTACGGTTCCCGAGGGGGCCAACGTCCTGACTTTC.

This chain connects TRBV28 to TRBJ1-2; 7 bases map to TRBD1. Germline loops: CDR1 MDHEN, CDR2 SYDVKM. The CDR3 contains 13 residues. V shed 6 bases and J 2 bases; nucleotides not matched to a gene: 3. CDR3 sequence: CASRTTGNYGYTF. The CDR3 DNA sequence: TGTGCCAGCAGGACGACAGGGAACTATGGCTACACCTTC.